The sequence of this T cell receptor beta chain was determined in a study of T cell repertoires in cytomegalovirus infection. Across the whole study: Signatures in public TCR beta sequences pointed to both CMV infection and matching HLA type. General observations from the study: Dominant in the ex vivo response were TCR beta clonotypes restricted by HLA-C and specific for CMV.

To note about this clonotype: The antigen is undetermined.

TCRdb reanalysed the reads using MiXCR and keeps one entry per CDR3 protein. This sample has some 150,000 distinct CDR3 sequences, with 23% found just once. The germline gives CDR1 MDHEN, CDR2 SYDVKM. CDR3 length: 16 residues. V shed 2 bases and J shed 3 bases, with 14 bases lying between them. Sequencing was carried out using PBMCs. The clonotype was recovered from a human donor in good health (CMV status not recorded). Some clones in this sample may be carry-over from other donors' samples. This chain uses TRBV28 with TRBJ1-5; TRBD1 might be the D (5 bases). The CDR3 DNA follows: TGTGCCAGCAGTTTACCAGTACCGGGGCCCAATCAGCCCCAGCATTTT. This sequence encodes CASSLPVPGPNQPQHF.